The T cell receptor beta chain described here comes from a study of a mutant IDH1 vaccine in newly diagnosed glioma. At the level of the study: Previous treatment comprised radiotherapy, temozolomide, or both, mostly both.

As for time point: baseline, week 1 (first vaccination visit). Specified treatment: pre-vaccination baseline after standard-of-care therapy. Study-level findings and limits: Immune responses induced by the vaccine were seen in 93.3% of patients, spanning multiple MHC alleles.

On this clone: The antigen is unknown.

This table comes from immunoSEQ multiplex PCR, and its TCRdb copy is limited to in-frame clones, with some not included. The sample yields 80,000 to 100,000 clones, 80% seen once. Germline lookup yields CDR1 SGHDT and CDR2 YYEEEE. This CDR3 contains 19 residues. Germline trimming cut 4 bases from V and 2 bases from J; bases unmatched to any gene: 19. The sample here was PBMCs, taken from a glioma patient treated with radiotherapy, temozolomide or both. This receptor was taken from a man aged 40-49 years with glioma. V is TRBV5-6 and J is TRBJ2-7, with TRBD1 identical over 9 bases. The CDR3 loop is CASSDTGTGIMGVAYEQYF. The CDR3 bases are TGTGCCAGCAGCGATACCGGGACAGGGATTATGGGGGTCGCCTACGAGCAGTACTTC.